The 29 T cell receptor beta chains below were found in one sample sequenced in a study of T-cell reconstitution after alpha-beta-depleted transplantation in children. The authors prepared the TCRbeta library with unique molecular identifiers. One entry per CDR3 protein results from TCRdb running MiXCR on the PCR reads. In the table there are about 610,000 distinct CDR3 sequences, over 9.5% of which are singletons. Material: PBMCs from the stem cell graft donor, obtained from the stem cell graft. The receptors were gathered from a human donor who donated a stem cell graft to a child with acute myeloid leukemia.

This clonotype was detected a few times. The chain is built from TRBV11-2 and TRBJ1-6; no definite D call. Per the germline V gene, CDR1 is SGHAT and CDR2 is FQNNGV. The CDR3 totals 15 residues. V lost 1 base to trimming and J lost 7 bases, with 11 bases between them. CDR3 sequence reads: CASSLAGRENSPLHF. The DNA for the CDR3 is TGTGCCAGCAGCTTAGCCGGACGGGAAAATTCACCCCTCCACTTT.

This clonotype turned up a few times. V is TRBV5-1 and J is TRBJ2-1; D remains ambiguous. V was cut by 6 bases and J by 0 bases, with 10 bases left in between. The CDR3 is 14 residues long. Germline CDR1 and CDR2: SGHRS and YFSETQ. CDR3 bases: TGCGCCAGCACGCCCGTACCCTCCTACAATGAGCAGTTCTTC. Translation gives CASTPVPSYNEQFF.

This clonotype was detected once. The V and J genes are TRBV28 and TRBJ2-2, with D maybe TRBD2 (5 bases). The germline CDR1 and CDR2 sequences are MDHEN and SYDVKM. The V gene lost 7 bases and the J gene lost 7 bases, with 19 bases spanning the gap. The CDR3 loop spans 15 amino acids. DNA for the CDR3: TGTGCCAGCACCCTGTGGAGCTCCGGAGGCGGGGAGCTGTTTTTT. It yields the protein CASTLWSSGGGELFF.

Ten or more counts support this clonotype. V is TRBV7-3 and J is TRBJ1-1; 8 nucleotides line up with TRBD1. Germline assignment: CDR1 SGHTA and CDR2 FQGTGA. With V trimmed by 4 bases and J by 2 bases, 6 bases remained unmatched. The CDR3 sequence is 15 residues long. Here the CDR3 DNA reads TGTGCCAGCAGCTACGGACAGGGATCAAACACTGAAGCTTTCTTT. It translates to CASSYGQGSNTEAFF.

The J gene is TRBJ2-3, the V gene TRBV5-1; TRBD2 might be the D (5 bases). The V end lost 1 base, the J end lost 2 bases, and 11 bases lay between the germline ends. This CDR3 has 15 amino acids. Per germline, CDR1 SGHRS and CDR2 YFSETQ. The CDR3 DNA follows: TGCGCCAGCAGCTTGTTTGGTAGCGTCACAGATACGCAGTATTTT. Translating it yields CASSLFGSVTDTQYF.

A few counts support this clonotype. The chain links TRBV5-4 to TRBJ2-3, with 7 bases matching TRBD2. The V gene's germline CDR1 is SGHNT and CDR2 YYREEE (reference sequence). This CDR3 is built from 17 residues. With V trimmed by 4 bases and J by 1 base, 12 bases remained unmatched. This CDR3 reads CASSQPKNGLGTDTQYF. CDR3 DNA sequence: TGTGCCAGCAGCCAACCAAAGAACGGACTAGGCACAGATACGCAGTATTTT.

The chain has TRBV27 and TRBJ1-2, with D possibly matching TRBD1 (5 bases). The CDR3 is 14 amino acids. V lost 2 bases and J 4 bases, leaving 11 bases between the germline ends. Germline lookup yields CDR1 MNHEY and CDR2 SMNVEV (reference sequence). The CDR3 nucleotides are TGTGCCAGCAGTTTAAGGGGCCTAAGCTATGGCTACACCTTC. This sequence encodes CASSLRGLSYGYTF.

The table lists this clonotype with many counts. The chain uses TRBV7-6 and TRBJ2-5; TRBD2 matches 9 bases. The CDR3 runs 17 residues. The junction had 12 bases not matched to a gene; V was cut back by 2 bases and J by 5 bases. The germline CDR1 and CDR2 sequences are SGHVS and FNYEAQ. The CDR3 reads CASSLQIAGVKRETQYF. CDR3 coding DNA: TGTGCCAGCAGCTTACAGATAGCGGGAGTAAAGCGGGAGACCCAGTACTTC.

This clonotype was recorded many times. This chain uses TRBV4-2 with TRBJ2-7, with D maybe TRBD2 (5 bases). Germline V CDR1 and CDR2: LGHNA, YNFKEQ. The V end was cut by 0 bases, the J end by 5 bases, with 8 bases between. This CDR3 is built from 13 residues. The CDR3: CASSQDPGDEQYF. The CDR3 DNA reads TGTGCCAGCAGCCAAGACCCCGGGGACGAGCAGTACTTC.

Note on this clonotype: No conserved phenylalanine or tryptophan is present at the end of the CDR3, so a read error is the likely explanation. The genes are TRBV7-2 and TRBJ1-2, with D possibly being TRBD1 (6 bases). The CDR3 is 13 residues long. Germline assignment: CDR1 SGHTA and CDR2 FQGNSA. Trimming pared 5 bases from V and 2 bases from J, leaving 9 bases between. This CDR3 is CASSTDRNYGYTI. The CDR3 region has the DNA TGTGCCAGCAGCACTGACAGGAACTATGGCTACACCATC.

This clonotype was detected a few times. DNA of the CDR3: TGCAGTGCTTTTTCCGGGGGTAGCGTTTCCTACGAGCAGTACTTC. Translated: CSAFSGGSVSYEQYF. The chain recombines TRBV20-1 with TRBJ2-7; tentatively, D is TRBD2 (6 bases). The germline gives CDR1 DFQATT, CDR2 SNEGSKA (reference sequence). This CDR3 region has 15 residues. V was pared by 5 bases and J by 1 base, with 18 bases between.

J is TRBJ2-7 and V is TRBV18; 10 bases map to TRBD2. CDR1 and CDR2 from the germline V gene are KGHSH and LQKENI. V was pared by 2 bases and J by 0 bases, with 16 bases of the junction left unmatched. The CDR3 sequence is 20 residues long. For the CDR3, the DNA is TGTGCCAGCTCACCAAGGGGGATTGGACTAGCGGAGGGGAGCTCCTACGAGCAGTACTTC. Protein product: CASSPRGIGLAEGSSYEQYF. The variable domain in full, with the rest retrieved from reference TRBV18 and TRBJ2-7, is NAGVMQNPRHLVRRRGQEARLRCSPMKGHSHVYWYRQLPEEGLKFMVYLQKENIIDESGMPKERFSAEFPKEGPSILRIQQVVRGDSAAYFCASSPRGIGLAEGSSYEQYFGPGTRLTVT.

This clonotype has more than one count but fewer than ten. The chain couples TRBV7-2 to TRBJ2-5; tentatively, D is TRBD1 (6 bases). Trimming removed 4 bases at V and 0 bases at J, with 12 bases between. The length of the CDR3 is 15 residues. Germline CDR1 is SGHTA and CDR2 is FQGNSA. Here the CDR3 DNA reads TGTGCCAGCAGCTCAGGGGAGTCGCACCAAGAGACCCAGTACTTC. Encoded protein: CASSSGESHQETQYF.

This clonotype was counted a few times. The chain employs TRBV20-1 and TRBJ2-1; D uncertain. Trimming pared 6 bases from V and 0 bases from J, leaving 18 bases between. In germline, CDR1 is DFQATT, CDR2 SNEGSKA (reference sequence). The CDR3 is 16 amino acids. The CDR3 DNA reads as TGCAGTGCCAAAAGAGAGGCCCCTTCCTCCTACAATGAGCAGTTCTTC. This codes for CSAKREAPSSYNEQFF.

This clonotype was seen a few times. J is TRBJ1-1 and V is TRBV2; D gene uncertain. The CDR3 is made up of 12 amino acids. The V gene's germline CDR1 is SNHLY and CDR2 FYNNEI. The V end was cut by 1 base, the J end by 7 bases, with 7 bases between. CDR3 nucleotide sequence: TGTGCCAGCAGTGAAGAACAGTTTGAAGCTTTCTTT. It codes for CASSEEQFEAFF.

This clonotype has at least ten counts. The chain employs TRBV20-1 and TRBJ1-5; TRBD1 matches 7 bases. There are 15 residues in the CDR3. CDR1 and CDR2 from the germline V gene are DFQATT and SNEGSKA (reference sequence). Unmatched junction bases numbered 9, after V lost 2 bases and J lost 5 bases. CDR3: CSARSGQLGHQPQHF. The DNA of the CDR3 is TGCAGTGCTAGATCGGGACAGCTAGGCCATCAGCCCCAGCATTTT.

This chain links TRBV4-3 with TRBJ2-3; 11 positions agree with TRBD2. Unmatched junction bases numbered 12, after V lost 1 base and J lost 9 bases. Per the germline V gene, CDR1 is LGHNA and CDR2 is YSLEER. The CDR3 contains 17 residues. The CDR3 protein is CASSQGLGTSGTGTQYF. CDR3 sequence (DNA): TGCGCCAGCAGCCAAGGCCTTGGGACTAGCGGCACCGGGACGCAGTATTTT.

This clonotype was picked up many times. This rearrangement joins TRBV20-1 to TRBJ2-1; a possible D gene is TRBD2 (6 bases). Germline CDR1 DFQATT, CDR2 SNEGSKA (reference sequence). The CDR3 totals 14 residues. Trimming left V 4 bases short and J 4 bases short, with 14 bases between. Here the CDR3 reads CSAKRLVGYNEQFF. The CDR3 DNA reads as TGCAGTGCTAAGCGACTAGTTGGGTACAATGAGCAGTTCTTC.

In this sample, this clonotype turned up a few times. The rearrangement uses TRBV7-2 and TRBJ1-1, with D uncertain. CDR1 is SGHTA, CDR2 FQGNSA, per germline. V was pared by 4 bases and J by 6 bases, with 15 bases between. This CDR3 spans 14 amino acids. The CDR3 here is CASSSEWGRAEAFF. For the CDR3, the DNA is TGTGCCAGCAGCTCCGAGTGGGGTAGGGCTGAAGCTTTCTTT. The full variable domain, its missing parts supplied by reference TRBV7-2 and TRBJ1-1, is GAGVSQSPSNKVTEKGKDVELRCDPISGHTALYWYRQSLGQGLEFLIYFQGNSAPDKSGLPSDRFSAERTGGSVSTLTIQRTQQEDSAVYLCASSSEWGRAEAFFGQGTRLTVV.

This clonotype was seen repeatedly, ten times or more. The CDR3 nucleotides read TGTGCCAGCAGTTGGGGGGCACGGACTGAAGCTTTCTTT. It is translated as CASSWGARTEAFF. The J gene is TRBJ1-1, the V gene TRBV27; a possible D gene is TRBD1 (6 bases). This CDR3 is built from 13 residues. The V gene's germline CDR1 is MNHEY and CDR2 SMNVEV (reference sequence). The ends were cut back, 4 bases at V and 5 bases at J, with 11 bases in the middle.

This chain connects TRBV7-6 to TRBJ2-3, with D perhaps matching TRBD2 (5 bases). Germline CDR1 is SGHVS and CDR2 is FNYEAQ. This CDR3 comprises 15 residues. Between the trimmed V and J ends, which lost 2 bases and 1 base, there was a span of 10 bases. In DNA form, the CDR3 reads TGTGCCAGCAGCTTAAGTGGGGAGCGCACAGATACGCAGTATTTT. It yields the protein CASSLSGERTDTQYF.

The chain uses TRBV18 and TRBJ2-7; D ambiguous. The CDR3 covers 14 residues. Trimming shortened V by 4 bases and J by 1 base, and 11 bases separated the two germline ends. Germline lookup yields CDR1 KGHSH and CDR2 LQKENI. This chain's CDR3 is CASSRNTLSYEQYF. The CDR3, as DNA: TGTGCCAGCTCACGGAACACGCTTTCCTACGAGCAGTACTTC.

This clonotype was found once. Since the CDR3 does not end with the conserved phenylalanine or tryptophan, this likely comes from a read error. The genes are TRBV29-1 and TRBJ1-1, with TRBD1 as a possible D gene (6 bases). Trimming removed 6 bases at V and 1 base at J, with 15 bases between. Germline CDR1 SQVTM, CDR2 ANQGSEA. The CDR3 runs to 14 residues. CDR3: CSVKQGPENTEAFC. Written as DNA, the CDR3 is TGCAGCGTCAAACAGGGCCCGGAGAACACTGAAGCTTTCTGT.

This rearrangement joins TRBV4-3 to TRBJ2-3; 10 nucleotides line up with TRBD1. Germline V gene data show CDR1 as LGHNA and CDR2 as YSLEER. Germline trimming cut 2 bases from V and 4 bases from J; bases unmatched to any gene: 6. The CDR3 extends over 16 amino acids. The CDR3: CASSQHRTGGSDTQYF. The CDR3 coding sequence is TGCGCCAGCAGCCAACACCGGACAGGGGGTTCAGATACGCAGTATTTT.

The chain carries TRBV7-2 and TRBJ2-5, with 12 bases matching TRBD2. V trimming: 0 bases; J trimming: 3 bases; junction bases outside the gene matches: 5. CDR3 size: 17 residues. CDR1 SGHTA and CDR2 FQGNSA come from the germline V gene. The CDR3 DNA reads as TGTGCCAGCAGCTTAGCTCGATGGACTAGCGGGGAAGAGACCCAGTACTTC. Its protein is CASSLARWTSGEETQYF.

This clonotype was observed at least ten times. The CDR3 protein is CSVGGDGPGNQPQHF. CDR3 DNA: TGCAGCGTTGGTGGTGATGGGCCAGGCAATCAGCCCCAGCATTTT. The chain combines TRBV29-1 with TRBJ1-5; D remains unclear. This CDR3 is built from 15 residues. Germline lookup yields CDR1 SQVTM and CDR2 ANQGSEA. V lost 4 bases, J lost 2 bases, and 15 bases lay in between.

The table lists this clonotype with a few counts. The gene calls are TRBV30 and TRBJ1-5, with 7 bases fitting TRBD1. The CDR3 is 13 amino acids. Germline V gene data show CDR1 as GTSNPN and CDR2 as SVGIG (reference sequence). J lost 6 bases, V lost 4 bases, and 6 bases had no gene match. CDR3 sequence (DNA): TGTGCCTGGAAGGGCCAGGGGGTTCAGCCCCAGCATTTT. Its translation: CAWKGQGVQPQHF.

The gene calls are TRBV5-1 and TRBJ2-7, with 15 bases identical to TRBD2. Germline values: CDR1 SGHRS, CDR2 YFSETQ. Losses at the gene ends were 3 bases for V and 2 bases for J; bases not matched to a gene: 6. The CDR3 covers 17 residues. The CDR3 DNA reads TGCGCCAGCAGCTCCGGACTAGCGGGAGGGAGCACCTACGAGCAGTACTTC. Translating gives CASSSGLAGGSTYEQYF.

Concerning this clonotype itself: A far larger clone is one nucleotide away, so this likely arose from a read error. Likely a read error: the CDR3 ends without its conserved phenylalanine or tryptophan. This chain joins TRBV12-3 or TRBV12-4 and TRBJ1-1, with 10 bases lining up with TRBD1. The J segment lost 5 bases and the V segment lost 1 base, leaving 1 base of the junction unmatched. The CDR3 loop spans 14 amino acids. CDR3 protein: CASSLGQGATEAFS. In nucleotides, the CDR3 is TGTGCCAGCAGTTTAGGACAGGGGGCGACTGAAGCTTTCTCT.